These 22 T cell receptor beta chains came from one sample sequenced in a study of cytomegalovirus exposure and HLA in healthy donors. The PCR ran on 60 Vbeta and 13 Jbeta primers. Measured with immunoSEQ multiplex PCR; TCRdb has only the in-frame clones, and not every one. In the table there are about 120,000 clones, 80% to 85% of which are singletons. The material sequenced was PBMCs. The receptors here all came from a woman aged 40 to 50 in good health and CMV-seronegative.

The chain is built from TRBV6-6 and TRBJ1-2, with D unclear. The ends were cut back, 1 base at V and 0 bases at J, with 9 bases in the middle. The CDR3 has 15 amino acids. CDR1 is MNHNY and CDR2 is SVGAGI in the germline V gene (reference sequence). The CDR3 DNA reads as TGTGCCAGCAGTTACTTGGCAGAAACTAACTATGGCTACACCTTC. It specifies CASSYLAETNYGYTF.

Worth noting for this clone: This same CDR3 is encoded by further DNA sequences in the sample. V usage is TRBV30 and J usage is TRBJ1-2; the D is unclear. The germline V gene has CDR1 GTSNPN and CDR2 SVGIG (reference sequence). Trimming removed 0 bases from V and 0 bases from J, with 5 bases in between. The CDR3 runs 13 residues. The CDR3 sequence: CAWSVEANYGYTF. The DNA of the CDR3 is TGTGCCTGGAGTGTAGAGGCTAACTATGGCTACACCTTC.

The chain has TRBV6-5 and TRBJ1-5; tentatively, D is TRBD1 (5 bases). This CDR3 is built from 13 residues. The germline CDR1 and CDR2 sequences are MNHEY and SVGAGI. The V gene lost 6 bases and the J gene lost 3 bases, with 9 bases spanning the gap. This chain's CDR3 is CASSAGNNQPQHF. CDR3 coding DNA: TGTGCCAGCAGCGCAGGGAACAATCAGCCCCAGCATTTT.

The chain carries TRBV19 and TRBJ2-3; 7 nucleotides match TRBD1. Germline values: CDR1 LNHDA, CDR2 SQIVND (reference sequence). The CDR3 covers 21 residues. Trimming removed 4 bases from V and 0 bases from J; junction bases left unmatched: 22. The CDR3 bases are TGTGCCAGTAGTAGGGGACCGGGACAGTCAAAAAAAAGAACTAGCACAGATACGCAGTATTTT. This encodes CASSRGPGQSKKRTSTDTQYF.

V usage is TRBV13 and J usage is TRBJ2-7; 8 bases are shared with TRBD1. The CDR3 has 15 amino acids. V shed 5 bases and J 1 base; nucleotides not matched to a gene: 7. CDR1 is PRHDT and CDR2 is FYEKMQ in the germline V gene (reference sequence). The CDR3 here is CASSLYRDRSYEQYF. CDR3 nucleotide sequence: TGTGCCAGCAGCCTCTACCGGGACAGGTCCTACGAGCAGTACTTC.

The chain has TRBV27 and TRBJ2-7; 10 bases fit TRBD2. The germline CDR1 and CDR2 sequences are MNHEY and SMNVEV (reference sequence). The V segment lost 0 bases and the J segment 1 base; nucleotides outside the gene matches: 0. The CDR3 length is 15 residues. In nucleotides, the CDR3 is TGTGCCAGCAGTTTATCACTAGCGGGGTCCTACGAGCAGTACTTC. It translates to CASSLSLAGSYEQYF.

The chain uses TRBV5-5 and TRBJ1-5, with D possibly matching TRBD1 (5 bases). This CDR3 is 13 amino acids long. Germline CDR1 SGHKS, CDR2 YYEKEE (reference sequence). Trimming stripped 4 bases from V and 6 bases from J, with 11 bases between. The CDR3 DNA reads TGTGCCAGCAGCCCCTGGGGGGGTCAGCCCCAGCATTTT. Translated: CASSPWGGQPQHF.

This clone has a single count. This sequence joins TRBV4-1 and TRBJ2-3, with TRBD2 matching over 13 bases. V lost 1 base to trimming and J lost 6 bases; unmatched junction nucleotides: 7. The CDR3 loop spans 17 amino acids. Germline V lookup: CDR1 MGHRA, CDR2 YSYEKL. The CDR3 DNA reads as TGCGCCAGCAGCCAAGGAACTAGCGGGGGGGCCAGGGATACGCAGTATTTT. As protein: CASSQGTSGGARDTQYF.

The V gene is TRBV15, the J gene TRBJ2-5; 7 bases map to TRBD1. V was clipped by 5 bases and J by 2 bases; unmatched bases: 8. CDR3 size: 15 residues. Germline-derived CDR1 and CDR2 are LNHNV and YYDKDF (reference sequence). The CDR3 loop reads CATSPKRTGQETQYF. CDR3 nucleotide sequence: TGTGCCACCAGCCCGAAGAGGACAGGACAAGAGACCCAGTACTTC.

This chain uses TRBV29-1 with TRBJ2-7; 8 bases fit TRBD2. This CDR3 has 13 residues. With V trimmed by 7 bases and J by 0 bases, 5 bases remained unmatched. Germline lookup yields CDR1 SQVTM and CDR2 ANQGSEA. The CDR3 DNA reads as TGCAGCGCCGGGAGGGACACCTCCTACGAGCAGTACTTC. This translates into CSAGRDTSYEQYF.

This chain links TRBV7-9 with TRBJ1-3; 11 bases are a match to TRBD1. The CDR3 sequence is 15 residues long. With V trimmed by 1 base and J by 8 bases, 4 bases remained unmatched. Germline lookup yields CDR1 SEHNR and CDR2 FQNEAQ (reference sequence). The CDR3 DNA sequence: TGTGCCAGCAGCTTAGGGACAGGGGGCGCGGACACCATATATTTT. Residues: CASSLGTGGADTIYF.

The rearrangement uses TRBV9 and TRBJ1-2; 8 nucleotides agree with TRBD1. The germline V gene encodes CDR1 SGDLS and CDR2 YYNGEE. This CDR3 contains 15 residues. With 3 bases clipped from V and 6 bases from J, the junction kept 10 bases outside the gene matches. The CDR3 DNA reads as TGTGCCAGCAGCGGCGACGGACAGGGTCTACATGGCTACACCTTC. Amino acids: CASSGDGQGLHGYTF.

Worth noting for this clone: The junction does not match germline at one end; this may be a read error. The sample has other DNA sequences that encode this CDR3 too. V and J are TRBV7-9 and TRBJ1-1, with D possibly being TRBD1 (6 bases). The CDR3 extends over 14 amino acids. Germline V CDR1 and CDR2: SEHNR, FQNEAQ (reference sequence). The CDR3 nucleotides are TGTTCCAGCAGCTTAGTTGGGGGCGGGACTGAAGCTTTCTTT. Encoded protein: CSSSLVGGGTEAFF.

This chain links TRBV5-4 with TRBJ1-1; the D gene is possibly TRBD1 (6 bases). The CDR3 sequence is 13 residues long. V was clipped by 9 bases and J by 3 bases, with 15 bases between them. Germline-derived CDR1 and CDR2 are SGHNT and YYREEE (reference sequence). The CDR3 DNA reads as TGTGCCACCACAGGGTTCGAGGACACTGAAGCTTTCTTT. This sequence encodes CATTGFEDTEAFF. The full variable domain, in which reference TRBV5-4 and TRBJ1-1 provide the parts outside the CDR3, is ETGVTQSPTHLIKTRGQQVTLRCSSQSGHNTVSWYQQALGQGPQFIFQYYREEENGRGNFPPRFSGLQFPNYSSELNVNALELDDSALYLCATTGFEDTEAFFGQGTRLTVV.

This sequence joins TRBV13 and TRBJ2-1; TRBD1 aligns across 7 bases. Trimming took 5 bases from V and 3 from J; bases not matched to a gene: 7. This CDR3 has 15 amino acids. Germline loops: CDR1 PRHDT, CDR2 FYEKMQ (reference sequence). DNA of the CDR3: TGTGCCAGCAGCCTCACAGGGGTAGTCTACAATGAGCAGTTCTTC. This sequence encodes CASSLTGVVYNEQFF.

This clone showed up just once. The V and J genes are TRBV5-1 and TRBJ1-2; the D is unclear. Germline CDR1 SGHRS, CDR2 YFSETQ. This CDR3 is built from 14 residues. Trimming took off 0 bases at V and 0 bases at J, with 6 bases between the two ends. CDR3 residues: CASSLDPANYGYTF. The CDR3 DNA follows: TGCGCCAGCAGCTTGGACCCAGCTAACTATGGCTACACCTTC.

V gene TRBV7-2 combines with J gene TRBJ2-7; unclear D gene. The V gene lost 1 base and the J gene lost 6 bases, with 10 bases spanning the gap. CDR1 is SGHTA, CDR2 FQGNSA, per germline. There are 13 residues in the CDR3. The CDR3 DNA sequence: TGTGCCAGCAGCTTAGGTAATTATCGCGAGCAGTACTTC. It encodes CASSLGNYREQYF. Based on the CDR3 plus reference TRBV7-2 and TRBJ2-7, the full variable domain is GAGVSQSPSNKVTEKGKDVELRCDPISGHTALYWYRQSLGQGLEFLIYFQGNSAPDKSGLPSDRFSAERTGGSVSTLTIQRTQQEDSAVYLCASSLGNYREQYFGPGTRLTVT.

This clone was found once. The chain uses TRBV19 and TRBJ1-1, with 7 bases that match TRBD1. The CDR3 extends over 13 amino acids. Germline lookup yields CDR1 LNHDA and CDR2 SQIVND (reference sequence). V gave up 8 bases and J gave up 1 base; unmatched junction bases: 4. The DNA of the CDR3 is TGTGCCAGTCCAAACAGGGGGAACACTGAAGCTTTCTTT. It is translated as CASPNRGNTEAFF.

This clone occurred a few times. The chain couples TRBV4-1 to TRBJ2-1; 11 bases align to TRBD2. V trimming: 0 bases; J trimming: 8 bases; junction bases outside the gene matches: 6. The germline CDR1 and CDR2 sequences are MGHRA and YSYEKL. CDR3 length: 16 residues. The CDR3 sequence: CASSQELAGAKDEQFF. CDR3 nucleotides: TGCGCCAGCAGCCAAGAACTAGCGGGGGCCAAGGATGAGCAGTTCTTC.

This rearrangement joins TRBV6-6 to TRBJ2-5; possibly TRBD2 for D (5 bases). There are 14 residues in the CDR3. The germline V and J ends were trimmed by 3 bases and 1 base, with 9 bases remaining between them. Per the germline V gene, CDR1 is MNHNY and CDR2 is SVGAGI (reference sequence). The chain's CDR3 is CASSYYTSQETQYF. Written as DNA, the CDR3 is TGTGCCAGCAGTTATTATACTAGCCAAGAGACCCAGTACTTC.

Notes on this clone: One end of the junction does not line up with germline, which may come from a read error. V gene TRBV7-9 combines with J gene TRBJ1-1; 7 bases are a match to TRBD1. The CDR3 spans 16 residues. Germline-derived CDR1 and CDR2 are SEHNR and FQNEAQ (reference sequence). The CDR3 spells CSSSQNQGVGATEAFF. DNA for the CDR3: TGTTCCAGCAGCCAGAATCAGGGGGTAGGGGCCACTGAAGCTTTCTTT.

The chain has TRBV6-1 and TRBJ2-1; weak D call: TRBD1 (5 bases). The germline V gene encodes CDR1 MNHNS and CDR2 SASEGT. The CDR3 spans 15 residues. Trimming cost V 6 bases and J 3 bases, with 15 bases left between them. Here the CDR3 DNA reads TGTGCCAGCAGCCTAGTGGGGCTTCGCTACAATGAGCAGTTCTTC. As protein: CASSLVGLRYNEQFF.